The sequence of this T cell receptor (beta chain) was determined in a study of blood T cell repertoires in COVID-19. As for the study in general: PBMCs, B-cell-depleted T cells, or T cells provided the cDNA or gDNA that made up the material.

In the original workflow: For nucleated cells, counts were estimated from reference gene primer amplification. Some clones are missing from TCRdb's copy, which holds only in-frame ones; the method was immunoSEQ multiplex PCR. The V and J calls and clone size are taken from that table; D and trimming were inferred from the DNA. The table lists under 200,000 clones, 70% to 90% of them singletons. The V end was cut by 0 bases, the J end by 8 bases, with 8 bases between. Germline V gene sequence: CDR1 LNHDA, CDR2 SQIVND (reference sequence). This CDR3 comprises 14 residues. Material: peripheral blood. The clonotype originates from a man aged 60 to 75 with active or convalescent COVID-19. The V gene is TRBV19, the J gene TRBJ1-6; D is ambiguous. CDR3 sequence reads: CASSIDPVYSPLHF. CDR3 coding DNA: TGTGCCAGTAGTATAGATCCGGTGTATTCACCCCTCCACTTT.